The clone carrying this T cell receptor beta chain was observed once. Its antigen is unknown. This record belongs to a study of cytomegalovirus exposure and HLA in healthy donors. About the research overall: An earlier analysis found some 100 million unique TCR beta sequences from about 190 million T cells.

The PCR made use of 60 Vbeta and 13 Jbeta primers. Assay: immunoSEQ multiplex PCR; the TCRdb copy retains only in-frame clones and omits some. The sample has some 200,000 clones; more than 80% are singletons. Germline assignment: CDR1 SNHLY and CDR2 FYNNEI. The CDR3 has 13 residues. Notes on the study in general: Differences between HLA loci emerged in a later analysis of TCR association rates, with DRB1 most and HLA-C fewest.

Sequencing input: PBMCs. The rearrangement links TRBV2 to TRBJ2-5, with D unresolved. Near its end, the DNA agrees better with TRBJ2-7, so the J call may be wrong. This clonotype was sampled from a woman in her 50s in good health and CMV-seropositive. CDR3 loop: CASNPRGSYEQYF. DNA for the CDR3: TGTGCCAGCAACCCTAGAGGTTCCTACGAGCAGTACTTC.